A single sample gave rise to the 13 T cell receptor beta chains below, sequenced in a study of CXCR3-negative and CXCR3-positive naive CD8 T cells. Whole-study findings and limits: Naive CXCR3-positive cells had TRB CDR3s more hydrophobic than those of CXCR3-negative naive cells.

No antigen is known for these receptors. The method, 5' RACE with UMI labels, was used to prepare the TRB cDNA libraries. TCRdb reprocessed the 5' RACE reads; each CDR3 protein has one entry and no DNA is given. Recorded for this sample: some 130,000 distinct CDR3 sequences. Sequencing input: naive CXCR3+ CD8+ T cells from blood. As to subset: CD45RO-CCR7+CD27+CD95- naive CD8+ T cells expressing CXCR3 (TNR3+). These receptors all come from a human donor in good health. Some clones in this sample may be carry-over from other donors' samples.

The CDR3 reads CASSADPTGGSSTEAFF. The J gene is TRBJ1-1, the V gene TRBV5-1; TCRdb's D call, TRBD1, is unchecked because there is no DNA. CDR1 is SGHRS, CDR2 YFSETQ, per germline. This CDR3 has 17 residues.

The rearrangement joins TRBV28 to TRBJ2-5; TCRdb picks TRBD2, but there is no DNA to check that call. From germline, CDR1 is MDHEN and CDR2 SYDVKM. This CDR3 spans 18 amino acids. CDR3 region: CASAGLAMILAVQETQYF.

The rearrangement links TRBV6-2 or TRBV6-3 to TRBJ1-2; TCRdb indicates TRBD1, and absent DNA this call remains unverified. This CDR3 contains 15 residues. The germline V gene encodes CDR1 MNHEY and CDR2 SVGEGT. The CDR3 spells CASSSGTGFSYGYTF.

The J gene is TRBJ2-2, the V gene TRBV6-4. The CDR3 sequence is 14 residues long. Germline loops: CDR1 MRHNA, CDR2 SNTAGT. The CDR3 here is CASSASAGTGELFF.

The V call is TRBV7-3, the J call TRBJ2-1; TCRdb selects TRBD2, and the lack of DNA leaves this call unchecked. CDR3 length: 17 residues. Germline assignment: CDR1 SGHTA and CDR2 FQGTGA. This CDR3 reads CASSYPATSGGAGEQFF. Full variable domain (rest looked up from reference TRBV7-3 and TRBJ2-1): GAGVSQTPSNKVTEKGKYVELRCDPISGHTALYWYRQSLGQGPEFLIYFQGTGAADDSGLPNDRFFAVRPEGSVSTLKIQRTERGDSAVYLCASSYPATSGGAGEQFFGPGTRLTVL.

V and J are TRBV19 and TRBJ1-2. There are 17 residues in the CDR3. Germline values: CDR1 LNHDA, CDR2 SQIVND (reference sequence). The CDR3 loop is CASSTQSRTTAAYGYTF. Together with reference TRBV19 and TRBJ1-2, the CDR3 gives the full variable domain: DGGITQSPKYLFRKEGQNVTLSCEQNLNHDAMYWYRQDPGQGLRLIYYSQIVNDFQKGDIAEGYSVSREKKESFPLTVTSAQKNPTAFYLCASSTQSRTTAAYGYTFGSGTRLTVV.

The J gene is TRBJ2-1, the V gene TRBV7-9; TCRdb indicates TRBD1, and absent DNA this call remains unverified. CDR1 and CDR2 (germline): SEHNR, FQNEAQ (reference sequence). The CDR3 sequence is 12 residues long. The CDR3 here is CASSLGDWVQFF. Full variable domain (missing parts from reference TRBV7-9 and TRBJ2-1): DTGVSQNPRHKITKRGQNVTFRCDPISEHNRLYWYRQTLGQGPEFLTYFQNEAQLEKSRLLSDRFSAERPKGSFSTLEIQRTEQGDSAMYLCASSLGDWVQFFGPGTRLTVL.

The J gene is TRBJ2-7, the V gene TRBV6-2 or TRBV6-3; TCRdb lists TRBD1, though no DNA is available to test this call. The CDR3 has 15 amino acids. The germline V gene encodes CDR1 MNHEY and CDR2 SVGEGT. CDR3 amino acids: CASSPPDRGPYEQYF.

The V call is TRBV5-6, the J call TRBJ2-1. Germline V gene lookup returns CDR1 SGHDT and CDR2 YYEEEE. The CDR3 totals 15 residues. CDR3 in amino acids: CASSVGPASYNEQFF.

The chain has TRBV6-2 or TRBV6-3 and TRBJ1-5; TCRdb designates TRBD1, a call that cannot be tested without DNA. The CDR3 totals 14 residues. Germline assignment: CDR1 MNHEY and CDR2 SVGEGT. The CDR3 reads CASSRQGTNQPQHF.

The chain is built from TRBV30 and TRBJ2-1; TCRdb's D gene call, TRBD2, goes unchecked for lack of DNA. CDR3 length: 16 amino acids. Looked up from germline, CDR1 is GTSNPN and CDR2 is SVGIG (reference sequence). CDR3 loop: CAWGSQEGTLNNEQFF.

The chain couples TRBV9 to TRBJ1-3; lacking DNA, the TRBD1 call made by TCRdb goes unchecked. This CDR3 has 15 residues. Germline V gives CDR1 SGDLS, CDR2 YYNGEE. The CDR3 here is CASSEGQFPGNTIYF. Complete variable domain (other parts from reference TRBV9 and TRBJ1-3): DSGVTQTPKHLITATGQRVTLRCSPRSGDLSVYWYQQSLDQGLQFLIQYYNGEERAKGNILERFSAQQFPDLHSELNLSSLELGDSALYFCASSEGQFPGNTIYFGEGSWLTVV.

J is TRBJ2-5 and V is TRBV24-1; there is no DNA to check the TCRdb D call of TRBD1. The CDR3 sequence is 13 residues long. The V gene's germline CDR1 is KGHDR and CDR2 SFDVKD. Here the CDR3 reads CATRGTGAETQYF.